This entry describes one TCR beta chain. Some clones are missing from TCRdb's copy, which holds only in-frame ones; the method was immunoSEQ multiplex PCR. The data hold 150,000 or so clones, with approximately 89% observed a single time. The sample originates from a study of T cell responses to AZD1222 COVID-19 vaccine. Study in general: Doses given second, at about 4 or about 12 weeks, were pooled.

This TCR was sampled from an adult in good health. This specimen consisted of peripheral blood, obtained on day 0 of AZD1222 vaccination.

DNA for the CDR3: TGTGCCAGCAGTTTCGGCGGGACGGACTCCTACGAGCAGTACTTC. It codes for CASSFGGTDSYEQYF. The V call is TRBV28, the J call TRBJ2-7; possibly TRBD2 for D (6 bases). The CDR3 contains 15 residues. Per the germline V gene, CDR1 is MDHEN and CDR2 is SYDVKM. Trimming took 3 bases from V and 0 from J, leaving 12 bases between them.